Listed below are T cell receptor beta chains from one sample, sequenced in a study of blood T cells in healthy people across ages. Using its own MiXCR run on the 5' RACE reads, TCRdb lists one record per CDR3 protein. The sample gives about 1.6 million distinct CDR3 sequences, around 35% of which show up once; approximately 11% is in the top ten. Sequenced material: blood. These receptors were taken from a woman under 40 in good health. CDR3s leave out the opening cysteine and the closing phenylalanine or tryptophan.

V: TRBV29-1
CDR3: SVDCQPGYT

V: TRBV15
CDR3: ATSPRDSNQPQH

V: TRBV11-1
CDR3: ASSLGRGTSGSSSSYNEQF

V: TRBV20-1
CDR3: SAHSGGGSYVQY

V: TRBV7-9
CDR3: ASSWGSAADTQY

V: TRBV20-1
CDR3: SAGDRGRTGELF

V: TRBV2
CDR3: ASTASGGVADTQY

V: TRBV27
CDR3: ASSYSGGEDYYEQY

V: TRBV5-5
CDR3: ASSSLPPPGANVLT

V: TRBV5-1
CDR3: ASSLRTSGYEQY

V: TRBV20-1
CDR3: SARISTYNEQF

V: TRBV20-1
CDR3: SAGGTSGGPTQY

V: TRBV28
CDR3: ASKGTQGETQY

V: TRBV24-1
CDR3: AKRIAETQY

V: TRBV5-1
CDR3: ASSIDPGQGYEQY

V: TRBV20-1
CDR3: SAIGTSVSTYEQY

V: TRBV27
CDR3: GGPLWSGYDSGYT

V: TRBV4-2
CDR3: ASSQGGRGEDGYT

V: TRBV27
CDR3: ASSLPTSGAYNEQF

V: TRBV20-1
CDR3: SARPGTPSYEQY

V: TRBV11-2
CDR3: ASRYRSGVGNEQF

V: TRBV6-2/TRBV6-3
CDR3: ASSFSLTSGIFDTQY

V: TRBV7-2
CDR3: ASSSWPTETQY